The text below deals with one T cell receptor beta chain. Clones were sequenced by immunoSEQ multiplex PCR, and TCRdb holds only the in-frame ones, with some missing. The sample has nearly 100,000 clones, 75% to 90% seen once; the top ten hold under 2%. The V gene end was trimmed by 4 bases and the J gene end by 0 bases; junction bases not matched to a gene: 4. The V gene's germline CDR1 is SGHNT and CDR2 YYREEE (reference sequence). The length of the CDR3 is 15 residues. The data belong to a study of blood T cell repertoires in COVID-19. Study as a whole: In each case, the material was cDNA or gDNA derived from T cells, B-cell-depleted T cells, or PBMCs.

This receptor was taken from a man of 80 years or more with acute or convalescent COVID-19. Sequencing used peripheral blood. The J gene is TRBJ2-7, the V gene TRBV5-4; 10 bases match TRBD2. The CDR3: CASSTGTSDSYEQYF. Here the CDR3 DNA reads TGTGCCAGCAGCACCGGGACTAGCGACTCCTACGAGCAGTACTTC.